Presented here are 16 T cell receptor beta chains from one specimen sequenced in a study of cytomegalovirus exposure and HLA in healthy donors. PCR employed 60 Vbeta and 13 Jbeta primers. Sequencing used immunoSEQ multiplex PCR; TCRdb keeps in-frame clones, though not all of them. Of 110,000 to 150,000 clones detected, just under 80% appear once; the ten largest clones hold roughly 2%. The sequenced sample was PBMCs. Receptors were obtained from a man aged 25-45 years in good health and CMV-seronegative.

Points on this clone: The same CDR3 is also encoded by other DNA sequences in this sample. The rearrangement uses TRBV7-2 and TRBJ1-5, with D unresolved. The CDR3 runs to 13 residues. The V gene lost 3 bases and the J gene lost 2 bases, with 5 bases spanning the gap. Per germline, CDR1 SGHTA and CDR2 FQGNSA. The CDR3 bases are TGTGCCAGCAGCTTTCAGGGCAATCAGCCCCAGCATTTT. It yields the protein CASSFQGNQPQHF.

J is TRBJ2-5 and V is TRBV7-3; no firm D call. The CDR3 consists of 13 residues. Trimming removed 2 bases at V and 3 bases at J, with 7 bases between. Germline V gives CDR1 SGHTA, CDR2 FQGTGA. CDR3: CASSLAREETQYF. CDR3 nucleotide sequence: TGTGCCAGCAGCTTAGCCCGGGAAGAGACCCAGTACTTC.

The chain carries TRBV28 and TRBJ2-7; 13 bases fit TRBD2. Germline V lookup: CDR1 MDHEN, CDR2 SYDVKM. This CDR3 is built from 15 residues. The ends lost 5 bases at V and 3 bases at J; junction bases unmatched: 4. In DNA, the CDR3 is TGTGCCAGCAGTCCTTGGACTAGCGGGAGCTACGAGCAGTACTTC. This encodes CASSPWTSGSYEQYF.

The rearrangement joins TRBV11-2 to TRBJ1-2, with D tentatively TRBD1 (5 bases). The V gene lost 4 bases and the J gene lost 7 bases, with 13 bases spanning the gap. Germline V gives CDR1 SGHAT, CDR2 FQNNGV. CDR3 length: 13 residues. The CDR3 DNA sequence: TGTGCCAGCAGCTCCCAGGGTTCCGGTGGCTACACCTTC. It codes for CASSSQGSGGYTF.

The CDR3, as DNA: TGTGCCAGCCGGTCCGTCGCGAACACCGGGGAGCTGTTTTTT. Protein: CASRSVANTGELFF. The chain employs TRBV6-5 and TRBJ2-2; D unclear. Germline V gives CDR1 MNHEY, CDR2 SVGAGI. The CDR3 length is 14 residues. The germline V and J ends were trimmed by 8 bases and 0 bases, with 10 bases remaining between them.

The chain is built from TRBV28 and TRBJ1-1; 10 positions match TRBD1. Unmatched junction bases numbered 9, after V lost 5 bases and J lost 0 bases. This CDR3 is built from 17 residues. CDR1 is MDHEN and CDR2 is SYDVKM in the germline V gene. CDR3 nucleotide sequence: TGTGCCAGCAGTCCCGGGACAGGGGCGAACCTGAACACTGAAGCTTTCTTT. As protein: CASSPGTGANLNTEAFF. The complete variable domain, with remaining parts taken from reference TRBV28 and TRBJ1-1, reads DVKVTQSSRYLVKRTGEKVFLECVQDMDHENMFWYRQDPGLGLRLIYFSYDVKMKEKGDIPEGYSVSREKKERFSLILESASTNQTSMYLCASSPGTGANLNTEAFFGQGTRLTVV.

The chain carries TRBV5-4 and TRBJ2-2; 7 nucleotides line up with TRBD1. The CDR3 length is 15 residues. V was clipped by 0 bases and J by 1 base; unmatched bases: 0. Looked up from germline, CDR1 is SGHNT and CDR2 is YYREEE (reference sequence). The CDR3 DNA follows: TGTGCCAGCAGCTTGGGGGACAGGAACACCGGGGAGCTGTTTTTT. Protein product: CASSLGDRNTGELFF.

This clone was recorded once. This chain links TRBV13 with TRBJ2-1, with D unclear. Deletions cut 5 bases from V and 5 bases from J, with 13 bases between. This CDR3 region has 14 residues. Per the germline V gene, CDR1 is PRHDT and CDR2 is FYEKMQ (reference sequence). The CDR3 DNA is TGTGCCAGCAGCCCAACTAACTACCACAATGAGCAGTTCTTC. It yields the protein CASSPTNYHNEQFF.

This sequence joins TRBV18 and TRBJ2-7; the D gene is possibly TRBD1 (9 bases). Deletions cut 3 bases from V and 3 bases from J, with 15 bases between. The CDR3 has 15 residues. Germline loops: CDR1 KGHSH, CDR2 LQKENI. The CDR3 DNA reads TGTGCCAGCTCACCCGGGGGGGACAGGGTCTACGAGCAGTACTTC. Its protein product is CASSPGGDRVYEQYF.

The count of this clone is one. The gene calls are TRBV5-1 and TRBJ1-1; D is perhaps TRBD1 (6 bases). CDR3 length: 14 amino acids. CDR1 is SGHRS and CDR2 is YFSETQ in the germline V gene. V gave up 0 bases and J gave up 11 bases, with 17 bases separating them. CDR3 DNA: TGCGCCAGCAGCTTGGGACCGGTAAGGACAGATGCTTTCTTT. It is translated as CASSLGPVRTDAFF.

This clone showed up just once. The CDR3 DNA reads as TGTGCCAGCAGCTTAAGGCGACAGGGGGGGTATTCAGAGACCCAGTACTTC. Translated: CASSLRRQGGYSETQYF. The V call is TRBV7-8, the J call TRBJ2-5; TRBD1 agrees at 9 bases. After removal of 2 bases from V and 4 bases from J, the junction contained 11 bases not matched to a gene. The germline V gene encodes CDR1 SGHVS and CDR2 FQNEAQ. The CDR3 sequence is 17 residues long.

V gene TRBV28 combines with J gene TRBJ1-5; no firm D call. Germline lookup yields CDR1 MDHEN and CDR2 SYDVKM. The CDR3 contains 16 residues. Trimming pared 2 bases from V and 0 bases from J, leaving 11 bases between. The CDR3 region has the DNA TGTGCCAGCAGTTTAGAGGAGTCCGATAGCAATCAGCCCCAGCATTTT. Residues: CASSLEESDSNQPQHF.

This clone has a single count. This chain joins TRBV6-5 and TRBJ1-6; possible D gene TRBD1, 6 bases. The CDR3 is 13 amino acids. Germline lookup yields CDR1 MNHEY and CDR2 SVGAGI. V dropped 5 bases and J dropped 11 bases, with 13 bases sitting between them. CDR3 DNA: TGTGCCAGCAGTACACAGGGTTTTACACCCCTCCACTTT. This translates into CASSTQGFTPLHF.

This clone is a singleton in its sample. This chain links TRBV13 with TRBJ2-2; D unresolved. Germline loops: CDR1 PRHDT, CDR2 FYEKMQ (reference sequence). V was clipped by 0 bases and J by 4 bases, with 12 bases between them. The CDR3 sequence is 16 residues long. This CDR3 reads CASSLGLVRFTGELFF. The CDR3, as DNA: TGTGCCAGCAGCTTAGGTCTAGTGAGGTTCACCGGGGAGCTGTTTTTT. Filled out from reference TRBV13 and TRBJ2-2, the complete variable domain reads AAGVIQSPRHLIKEKRETATLKCYPIPRHDTVYWYQQGPGQDPQFLISFYEKMQSDKGSIPDRFSAQQFSDYHSELNMSSLELGDSALYFCASSLGLVRFTGELFFGEGSRLTVL.

The chain is built from TRBV9 and TRBJ2-3, with a weak D call TRBD1 (6 bases). Germline V lookup: CDR1 SGDLS, CDR2 YYNGEE. Between the trimmed V and J ends, which lost 0 bases and 1 base, there was a span of 9 bases. The CDR3 contains 15 residues. The CDR3 region is CASSVGAGGTDTQYF. The CDR3 nucleotides read TGTGCCAGCAGCGTAGGGGCAGGGGGCACAGATACGCAGTATTTT.

CDR3 sequence: CASSLESVAYYEQYF. The CDR3 DNA reads TGTGCCAGCAGCTTGGAAAGTGTAGCGTACTACGAGCAGTACTTC. The chain couples TRBV11-2 to TRBJ2-7, with a possible D match to TRBD2 (5 bases). The CDR3 totals 15 residues. Trimming removed 3 bases from V and 3 bases from J, with 15 bases in between. In germline, CDR1 is SGHAT, CDR2 FQNNGV.